A selection of T cell receptor beta chains follows, all from one sample in a study of blood T cell repertoires in COVID-19. The data were produced by immunoSEQ multiplex PCR, yet TCRdb's version contains in-frame clones alone and is incomplete. There are more than 300,000 clones in the sample; more than 85% occur only once, and approximately 17% lies in the top ten. The sample was PBMCs or T cells enriched from blood (not recorded which). Source of these receptors: a woman in her twenties or thirties who had recovered from COVID-19. Each CDR3 is given with its conserved first and last residue. Fields, in order: D gene, clone size, V gene, J gene, CDR3 DNA, CDR3 protein. The D gene is left open where the match is weak. The listing skips clone size in some rows; elsewhere it reads once, few, many or a size class.

>TRBD1|NA|TRBV28|TRBJ1-1
TGTGCCAGCAGTTTCGACGGGACAGGGAGTACTGAAGCTTTCTTT
CASSFDGTGSTEAFF
>NA|NA|TRBV11-2|TRBJ1-3
TGTGCCAGCAGCTTAGTCCCCCAGGGTTCAAGAAACACCATATATTTT
CASSLVPQGSRNTIYF
>NA|NA|TRBV7-4|TRBJ1-1
TGTGCCAGCAGCTTAGATATTACGGGGCGTCGGGGGACTGAAGCTTTCTTT
CASSLDITGRRGTEAFF
>TRBD1|NA|TRBV7-2|TRBJ1-3
TGTGCCAGCAGCTTATCGACAGGGCTCGGCAACACCATATATTTT
CASSLSTGLGNTIYF
>NA|NA|TRBV18|TRBJ1-3
TGTGCCAGCTCACCCGGAGGCGGCTCTGGAAACACCATATATTTT
CASSPGGGSGNTIYF
>NA|NA|TRBV19|TRBJ2-5
TGTGCCAGTAGTATACTCGTACAAGAGACCCAGTACTTC
CASSILVQETQYF
>NA|NA|TRBV9|TRBJ2-1
TGTGCCAGCAGCGCAGTTGACTGGCGCAATGAGCAGTTCTTC
CASSAVDWRNEQFF
>NA|NA|TRBV6-1|TRBJ1-5
TGTGCCAGCAGTGGCCACCGGCAGTGGATTGGTTCGGGTCAGCCCCAGCATTTT
CASSGHRQWIGSGQPQHF
>TRBD2|NA|TRBV19|TRBJ2-7
TGTGCCAGTAGTTCGGGGGGAGCATCCTACGAGCAGTACTTC
CASSSGGASYEQYF
>NA|many|TRBV28|TRBJ1-1
TGTGCCAGCAGTTTGATAGGGGTGAACACTGAAGCTTTCTTT
CASSLIGVNTEAFF
>NA|NA|TRBV7-8|TRBJ1-5
TGTGCCAGCAGCTTCGGGGGGAGTCAGCCCCAGCATTTT
CASSFGGSQPQHF
>NA|NA|TRBV6-2/TRBV6-3|TRBJ2-7
TGTGCCAGCAGTTATACGTCGGGCGAGCAGTACTTC
CASSYTSGEQYF
>TRBD2|few|TRBV28|TRBJ2-3
TGTGCCAGCAGTCGGGGACTAGCGGGCCCCACAGATACGCAGTATTTT
CASSRGLAGPTDTQYF
>TRBD2|NA|TRBV3-1/TRBV3-2|TRBJ2-4
TGTGCCAGCAGCCACCAGACTAGCCGGAGATCCCTAGCCAAAAACATTCAGTACTTC
CASSHQTSRRSLAKNIQYF
>NA|NA|TRBV19|TRBJ1-5
TGTGCCAGTAGTATTACAGGGTTGGGCCAGCCCCAGCATTTT
CASSITGLGQPQHF
>TRBD2|NA|TRBV19|TRBJ2-7
TGTGCCAGTAGTATAGCTGGACTAGCGGAACCTGCCTACGAGCAGTACTTC
CASSIAGLAEPAYEQYF
>NA|NA|TRBV30|TRBJ2-3
TGTGCCTGGACGCCGGGAGACACGCAGTATTTT
CAWTPGDTQYF
>NA|NA|TRBV21-1|TRBJ2-1
TGTGCCAGCAGCAAAAGTGTCGTACTAGCGGGAGGAAGCTCCTACAATGAGCAGTTCTTC
CASSKSVVLAGGSSYNEQFF
>NA|NA|TRBV7-2|TRBJ2-5
TGTGCCAGCAGCCCTCAGGGGGGCCAGACCCAGTACTTC
CASSPQGGQTQYF
>NA|NA|TRBV11-2|TRBJ2-7
TGTGCCAGCAGCAAATCCAGGGAATTAGTGCAGTACTTC
CASSKSRELVQYF
>NA|NA|TRBV30|TRBJ2-1
TGTGCCTGGAGTACTTCCGGGACAACCTACAATGAGCAGTTCTTC
CAWSTSGTTYNEQFF
>NA|NA|TRBV19|TRBJ1-3
TGTGCCAGTAGAACAGGGCCCTCTGGAAACACCATATATTTT
CASRTGPSGNTIYF
>NA|NA|TRBV12-3/TRBV12-4|TRBJ1-6
TGTGCCAGCAGTTCCGATAGAAATTCACCCCTCCACTTT
CASSSDRNSPLHF
>NA|NA|TRBV28|TRBJ1-2
TGTGCCAGCACTCAAAGAGATGGCTACACCTTC
CASTQRDGYTF
>NA|NA|TRBV2|TRBJ2-3
TGTGCCAGCAGTGCCTACAGAGAGGATACGCAGTATTTT
CASSAYREDTQYF
>TRBD2|once|TRBV15|TRBJ2-5
TGTGCCACCAGCAGAAGATTAGCGGGGGCTTCAGAGACCCAGTACTTC
CATSRRLAGASETQYF
>NA|NA|TRBV18|TRBJ1-1
TGTGCCAGCTCACCAGGGCAGGACACTGAAGCTTTCTTT
CASSPGQDTEAFF
>NA|NA|TRBV28|TRBJ2-4
TGTGCCAGCACCGAAGGGGTAGCCAAAAACATTCAGTACTTC
CASTEGVAKNIQYF
>NA|NA|TRBV2|TRBJ1-2
TGTGCCAGCAGTGAACTGGCCCCCTATGGCTACACCTTC
CASSELAPYGYTF
>TRBD1|NA|TRBV2|TRBJ1-4
TGTGCCAGCAGTGGACAGGGGGCTACGACTAATGAAAAACTGTTTTTT
CASSGQGATTNEKLFF
>NA|NA|TRBV28|TRBJ2-3
TGTGCCAGCATCAATACGGGGCGGGGATCCACAGATACGCAGTATTTT
CASINTGRGSTDTQYF
>NA|NA|TRBV28|TRBJ1-3
TGTGCCAGCAGACCTTACAGGGCCGGAAACACCATATATTTT
CASRPYRAGNTIYF
>NA|once|TRBV18|TRBJ2-5
TGTGCCAGCGCAGAGGGTCAAGAGACCCAGTACTTC
CASAEGQETQYF
>NA|NA|TRBV7-2|TRBJ2-7
TGTGCCAGCAGCTCTTATTACGAGCAGTACTTC
CASSSYYEQYF
>TRBD1|few|TRBV5-1|TRBJ1-2
TGCGCCAGCAGACTCAGGGGGATCGGTGGCTACACCTTC
CASRLRGIGGYTF
>TRBD2|NA|TRBV5-1|TRBJ2-3
TGCGCCAGCAGCTGGGGACTAGCGGGCACAGATACGCAGTATTTT
CASSWGLAGTDTQYF
>NA|NA|TRBV21-1|TRBJ1-3
TGTGCCAGCCGCGGCCGTGGATCGTGCACTGGAAACACCATATATTTT
CASRGRGSCTGNTIYF
>NA|NA|TRBV5-1|TRBJ1-1
TGCGCCAGCAGCCAGTCAGGGATCACCACTGAAGCTTTCTTT
CASSQSGITTEAFF
>TRBD1|NA|TRBV5-4|TRBJ1-2
TGTGCCAGCAGTCTTGCTAACAGGGGGAACTATGGCTACACCTTC
CASSLANRGNYGYTF
>NA|once|TRBV28|TRBJ2-2
TGTGCCAGCAGTTTAGAGGGCGCCCCGAAGACCGGGGAGCTGTTTTTT
CASSLEGAPKTGELFF
>TRBD1|NA|TRBV27|TRBJ2-7
TGTGCCAGCAGTTCGTATCCACGGACAGGGGGCTACTACGAGCAGTACTTC
CASSSYPRTGGYYEQYF
>TRBD2|NA|TRBV28|TRBJ2-2
TGTGCCAGCAGACGCGGGGGGAACACCGGGGAGCTGTTTTTT
CASRRGGNTGELFF
>TRBD1|NA|TRBV5-4|TRBJ2-6
TGTGCCAGCAGCTATGCCGGGACAGGGGCCGCGTCTGGGGCCAACGTCCTGACTTTC
CASSYAGTGAASGANVLTF
>TRBD1|NA|TRBV5-5|TRBJ1-6
TGTGCCAGCAGCCAGGGGGTACCCCTCCACTTT
CASSQGVPLHF